This T cell receptor beta chain was found in a study of T-cell memory formation after mild COVID-19. Whole-study context: Largely donor-specific sequence clusters came from two donors.

TCRalpha and TCRbeta libraries used 5'RACE with constant-segment primers and UMIs. TCRdb ran MiXCR on the 5' RACE reads and lists one entry per CDR3 protein. The table records more than 450,000 distinct CDR3 sequences, about a sixth of them present only once. Germline lookup yields CDR1 SGDLS and CDR2 YYNGEE. This CDR3 is built from 13 residues. The V end was cut by 3 bases, the J end by 4 bases, with 9 bases between. Points from the study as a whole: Researchers found some responding clones in pre-infection memory, a sign that cross-reactive memory joined. Clones that contracted from day 15 to 85 had balanced CD4/CD8; later expanders were CD4+ biased.

About this clonotype: Antigen unknown.

The chain has TRBV9 and TRBJ2-3; D is perhaps TRBD2 (5 bases). The source of this sequence is an adult woman who had mild COVID-19 (a few samples of this study predate the infection). Cell type and time point are not known. The source material was PBMCs or a T cell subset sorted from them (not recorded which). CDR3 protein: CASSAGTSDTQYF. The DNA for the CDR3 is TGTGCCAGCAGCGCGGGAACTTCAGATACGCAGTATTTT. The whole variable domain, remainder taken from reference TRBV9 and TRBJ2-3, is DSGVTQTPKHLITATGQRVTLRCSPRSGDLSVYWYQQSLDQGLQFLIQYYNGEERAKGNILERFSAQQFPDLHSELNLSSLELGDSALYFCASSAGTSDTQYFGPGTRLTVL.